These 23 T cell receptor beta chains originate from one sample sequenced in a study of control samples from healthy donors and cancer patients. Sequenced by immunoSEQ multiplex PCR; TCRdb stores in-frame clones only, minus some. The sample includes 85,000 to 120,000 clones, around 90% of them seen just once. The sample comprised blood. Receptors were obtained from a young woman in good health.

The chain employs TRBV6-5 and TRBJ1-1; tentatively, D is TRBD1 (5 bases). The CDR3 is 13 amino acids. The V end lost 8 bases, the J end lost 0 bases, and 10 bases lay between the germline ends. From germline, CDR1 is MNHEY and CDR2 SVGAGI. The CDR3 region has the DNA TGTGCCAGCCGGGGGGGGATGAACACTGAAGCTTTCTTT. It yields the protein CASRGGMNTEAFF.

The chain joins TRBV2 to TRBJ2-2; 10 bases agree with TRBD2. CDR3 length: 16 residues. CDR1 is SNHLY, CDR2 FYNNEI, per germline. Trimming removed 4 bases from V and 1 base from J; junction bases left unmatched: 3. The CDR3 nucleotides read TGTGCCAGCAGTGTAGCGGGGGGAGGGAACACCGGGGAGCTGTTTTTT. This encodes CASSVAGGGNTGELFF.

The rearrangement links TRBV19 to TRBJ2-1; TRBD2 agrees at 8 bases. V trimming: 6 bases; J trimming: 0 bases; junction bases outside the gene matches: 7. The length of the CDR3 is 16 residues. CDR1 is LNHDA and CDR2 is SQIVND in the germline V gene (reference sequence). In nucleotides, the CDR3 is TGTGCCAGTAGCCCCCTGACTAGCGCCTCCTACAATGAGCAGTTCTTC. This encodes CASSPLTSASYNEQFF.

This clone has only one observation. The genes are TRBV5-6 and TRBJ1-3; D unresolved. Germline CDR1 SGHDT, CDR2 YYEEEE. Trimming took 1 base from V and 4 from J, leaving 6 bases between them. The CDR3 sequence is 13 residues long. CDR3 residues: CASSLSTGNTIYF. The CDR3 DNA reads as TGTGCCAGCAGCTTGAGTACCGGAAACACCATATATTTT.

The chain recombines TRBV30 with TRBJ1-1; maybe TRBD1 (5 bases). The CDR3 has 14 amino acids. Germline-derived CDR1 and CDR2 are GTSNPN and SVGIG (reference sequence). V lost 3 bases and J 6 bases, leaving 17 bases between the germline ends. CDR3 amino acids: CAWRAPTVYAEAFF. The CDR3 DNA is TGTGCCTGGAGGGCCCCGACAGTTTACGCTGAAGCTTTCTTT.

The chain joins TRBV11-3 to TRBJ2-2; TRBD1 agrees at 7 bases. Germline CDR1 is SGHNT and CDR2 is YENEEA. CDR3 length: 16 residues. V was pared by 5 bases and J by 1 base, with 7 bases of the junction left unmatched. CDR3: CASSRKGQMNTGELFF. The CDR3 DNA follows: TGTGCCAGCAGCCGCAAGGGACAGATGAACACCGGGGAGCTGTTTTTT.

The chain recombines TRBV19 with TRBJ1-3; no clear D gene. V was shortened by 7 bases and J by 0 bases, with 10 bases between the two germline ends. The CDR3 extends over 14 amino acids. Germline V gene sequence: CDR1 LNHDA, CDR2 SQIVND (reference sequence). CDR3 region: CASKDPSSGNTIYF. Written as DNA, the CDR3 is TGTGCCAGTAAAGACCCGAGCTCTGGAAACACCATATATTTT.

The chain has TRBV27 and TRBJ2-1, with a tentative D call TRBD2 (6 bases). Germline values: CDR1 MNHEY, CDR2 SMNVEV (reference sequence). The CDR3 runs 15 residues. Trimming shortened V by 4 bases and J by 2 bases, and 12 bases separated the two germline ends. CDR3 in amino acids: CASSYRGGTYNEQFF. In DNA form, the CDR3 reads TGTGCCAGCAGTTATCGTGGGGGGACCTACAATGAGCAGTTCTTC.

The chain uses TRBV5-1 and TRBJ2-1; no firm D call. This CDR3 region has 13 residues. Germline V gene lookup returns CDR1 SGHRS and CDR2 YFSETQ. Trimming removed 2 bases from V and 9 bases from J, with 12 bases in between. CDR3 loop: CASSLGSSGEQFF. The CDR3 DNA reads TGCGCCAGCAGCTTAGGGTCCTCGGGTGAGCAGTTCTTC.

V gene TRBV10-3 combines with J gene TRBJ1-1, with D perhaps TRBD1 (5 bases). Looked up from germline, CDR1 is ENHRY and CDR2 is SYGVKD. Trimming pared 5 bases from V and 6 bases from J, leaving 13 bases between. This CDR3 has 13 amino acids. The CDR3: CAISPGPSSEAFF. CDR3 nucleotide sequence: TGTGCCATCAGTCCGGGGCCGTCATCTGAAGCTTTCTTT.

The chain links TRBV7-9 to TRBJ2-1, with D unresolved. Germline CDR1 is SEHNR and CDR2 is FQNEAQ (reference sequence). V was shortened by 4 bases and J by 9 bases, with 10 bases between the two germline ends. This CDR3 is built from 12 residues. The CDR3 DNA is TGTGCCAGCAGCTCGCCTTGGAGTGAGCAGTTCTTC. Translation: CASSSPWSEQFF.

Remarks on this clone: The same CDR3 can be traced to other DNA sequences in this sample. The gene calls are TRBV20-1 and TRBJ2-1; D might be TRBD2 (6 bases). The germline gives CDR1 DFQATT, CDR2 SNEGSKA (reference sequence). V lost 4 bases, J lost 9 bases, and 10 bases lay in between. CDR3 length: 11 residues. The CDR3 region is CSATTSSEQFF. The CDR3 DNA reads TGCAGTGCTACAACTAGCTCTGAGCAGTTCTTC.

This chain connects TRBV11-2 to TRBJ2-7; the D call may be TRBD1 or TRBD2 (6 bases each). The CDR3 is 16 amino acids. Germline values: CDR1 SGHAT, CDR2 FQNNGV. The ends were cut back, 0 bases at V and 2 bases at J, with 14 bases in the middle. The CDR3 coding sequence is TGTGCCAGCAGCTTAGATTTGAGGGGGGCCCCCTACGAGCAGTACTTC. Residues: CASSLDLRGAPYEQYF.

The V gene is TRBV15, the J gene TRBJ2-3; D gene ambiguous. Germline V gene sequence: CDR1 LNHNV, CDR2 YYDKDF (reference sequence). The germline V and J ends were trimmed by 1 base and 6 bases, with 8 bases remaining between them. The CDR3 extends over 13 amino acids. CDR3 in amino acids: CATSRADGDTQYF. For the CDR3, the DNA is TGTGCCACCAGCAGAGCTGACGGCGATACGCAGTATTTT.

This chain uses TRBV30 with TRBJ2-7; 7 bases agree with TRBD1. Germline CDR1 and CDR2: GTSNPN and SVGIG (reference sequence). V was clipped by 5 bases and J by 4 bases; unmatched bases: 2. The CDR3 length is 11 residues. CDR3 coding DNA: TGTGCCTGGCGCAGGGGGTACGAGCAGTACTTC. Residues: CAWRRGYEQYF.

About this clone: An end of the junction does not agree with germline; a read error may underlie this. The sample holds other DNA sequences that translate to the same CDR3. The chain carries TRBV27 and TRBJ2-2, with TRBD2 as a possible D gene (5 bases). The CDR3 has 13 residues. CDR1 and CDR2 from the germline V gene are MNHEY and SMNVEV (reference sequence). This CDR3 is CASSLTYTGELFF. CDR3 nucleotide sequence: TGTGCCAGCAGTTTGACGTACACCGGGGAGCTATTTTTT.

This sequence joins TRBV7-2 and TRBJ1-3; the D gene is possibly TRBD1 (6 bases). Germline V gene data show CDR1 as SGHTA and CDR2 as FQGNSA. There are 15 residues in the CDR3. Trimming cost V 5 bases and J 0 bases, with 11 bases left between them. The CDR3 region is CASSAGQTSGNTIYF. Written as DNA, the CDR3 is TGTGCCAGCAGCGCGGGACAAACCTCTGGAAACACCATATATTTT. The full variable domain, its missing parts supplied by reference TRBV7-2 and TRBJ1-3, is GAGVSQSPSNKVTEKGKDVELRCDPISGHTALYWYRQSLGQGLEFLIYFQGNSAPDKSGLPSDRFSAERTGGSVSTLTIQRTQQEDSAVYLCASSAGQTSGNTIYFGEGSWLTVV.

The chain joins TRBV20-1 to TRBJ2-3; either TRBD1 or TRBD2 may fit D (5 bases each). This CDR3 is built from 11 residues. The germline V gene has CDR1 DFQATT and CDR2 SNEGSKA (reference sequence). Trimming stripped 1 base from V and 6 bases from J, with 5 bases between. The CDR3 region is CSARGGDTQYF. The DNA of the CDR3 is TGCAGTGCTAGAGGGGGGGATACGCAGTATTTT.

This chain joins TRBV3-1 (or the pseudogene TRBV3-2) and TRBJ2-1; TRBD1 aligns across 10 bases. CDR1 is LGHDT and CDR2 is YNNKEL in the germline V gene (reference sequence). CDR3 length: 16 amino acids. The trim removed 0 bases at V and 7 bases at J, leaving 6 bases unmatched. The CDR3 coding sequence is TGTGCCAGCAGCCAAGAAGGCCCGGACAGGGGGAATGAGCAGTTCTTC. This encodes CASSQEGPDRGNEQFF.

CDR3 bases: TGTGCCAGCAGCCTCCGACAGGCCAGGGCAGATACGCAGTATTTT. Residues: CASSLRQARADTQYF. The rearrangement uses TRBV27 and TRBJ2-3; the D gene is possibly TRBD1 (6 bases). The CDR3 extends over 15 amino acids. Germline-derived CDR1 and CDR2 are MNHEY and SMNVEV (reference sequence). V lost 6 bases and J 4 bases, leaving 17 bases between the germline ends.

The chain's CDR3 is CATSELAGGTGELFF. CDR3 DNA: TGTGCCACCAGTGAACTAGCGGGGGGCACCGGGGAGCTGTTTTTT. The rearrangement links TRBV24-1 to TRBJ2-2, with 12 bases that match TRBD2. The CDR3 totals 15 residues. The V gene's germline CDR1 is KGHDR and CDR2 SFDVKD. J gave up 4 bases and V 4 bases, and 0 bases lay outside the gene matches.

The CDR3 DNA is TGTGCCACCAGTGATCCGAACGGCGGGGACAGCACAGATACGCAGTATTTT. Its protein is CATSDPNGGDSTDTQYF. This sequence joins TRBV24-1 and TRBJ2-3; possibly TRBD2 for D (6 bases). Trimming pared 3 bases from V and 0 bases from J, leaving 15 bases between. The CDR3 is 17 residues long. The germline V gene has CDR1 KGHDR and CDR2 SFDVKD.

The rearrangement links TRBV7-9 to TRBJ2-7; TRBD1 matches 9 bases. The germline CDR1 and CDR2 sequences are SEHNR and FQNEAQ (reference sequence). This CDR3 has 14 amino acids. V dropped 4 bases and J dropped 3; count of bases not matched to a gene: 4. The CDR3 is CASSYWDRDYEQYF. The DNA of the CDR3 is TGTGCCAGCAGCTACTGGGACAGGGACTACGAGCAGTACTTC. The full variable domain, completed using reference TRBV7-9 and TRBJ2-7, is DTGVSQNPRHKITKRGQNVTFRCDPISEHNRLYWYRQTLGQGPEFLTYFQNEAQLEKSRLLSDRFSAERPKGSFSTLEIQRTEQGDSAMYLCASSYWDRDYEQYFGPGTRLTVT.